The sequence of this TCR beta chain was determined in a study of shared clonotypes between healthy human individuals. This clone was found once. Investigators divided CD4+ cells into CD45RA+ naive and CD45RA-negative memory subsets. Trimming took off 4 bases at V and 6 bases at J, with 16 bases between the two ends. The germline V gene encodes CDR1 LNHDA and CDR2 SQIVND (reference sequence). The CDR3 has 15 residues. Clones were read by immunoSEQ multiplex PCR, and TCRdb kept only the in-frame ones, dropping some. The sample lists 2,100,000 or so clones, 90% to 96% occurring once. The rearrangement links TRBV19 to TRBJ2-1; perhaps D is TRBD1 or TRBD2 (5 bases each). This TCR came from a man younger than 35 in good health. Material: naive CD4+ T cells sorted from blood. Subset denoted: CD45RA+ positively selected. CDR3 amino acids: CASSRPRDGTNEQFF. DNA of the CDR3: TGTGCCAGTAGTAGACCCCGGGACGGAACCAATGAGCAGTTCTTC.